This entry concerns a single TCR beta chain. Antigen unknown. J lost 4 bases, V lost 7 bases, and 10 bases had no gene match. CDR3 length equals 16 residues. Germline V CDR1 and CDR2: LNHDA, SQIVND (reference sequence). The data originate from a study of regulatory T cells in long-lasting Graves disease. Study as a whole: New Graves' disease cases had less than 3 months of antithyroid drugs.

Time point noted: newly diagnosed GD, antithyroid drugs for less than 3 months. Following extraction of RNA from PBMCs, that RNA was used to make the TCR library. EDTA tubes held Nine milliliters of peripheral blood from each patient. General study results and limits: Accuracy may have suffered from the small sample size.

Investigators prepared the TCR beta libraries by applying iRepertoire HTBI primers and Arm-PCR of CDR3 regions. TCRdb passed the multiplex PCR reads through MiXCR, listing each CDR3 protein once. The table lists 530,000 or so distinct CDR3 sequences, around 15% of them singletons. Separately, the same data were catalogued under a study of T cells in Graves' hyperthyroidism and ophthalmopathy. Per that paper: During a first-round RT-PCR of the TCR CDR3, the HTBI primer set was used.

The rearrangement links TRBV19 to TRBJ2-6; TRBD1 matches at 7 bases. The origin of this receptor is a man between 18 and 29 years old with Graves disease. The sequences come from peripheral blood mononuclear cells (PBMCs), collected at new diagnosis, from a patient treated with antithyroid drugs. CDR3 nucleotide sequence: TGTGCCAGTATCAAGGGGGCGCTCTCCGGGGCCAACGTCCTGACTTTC. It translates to CASIKGALSGANVLTF.